This entry describes one T cell receptor (beta chain). Its antigen remains unknown. TCRdb ran MiXCR on the 5' RACE reads and lists one entry per CDR3 protein. The table includes 400,000 to 650,000 distinct CDR3 sequences, 21% detected once. The data originate from a study of T cells after yellow fever vaccination. Findings and limits, study-wide: In FACS-sorted repertoires, abundant clonotypes from the bulk population could appear as contaminants. Few clonotypes appeared in both CD4 and CD8 compartments. Boosting was followed by the reappearance of most primary-vaccination clones (roughly 96% CD4, 88% CD8). A faster peak, day 5 versus 15, was reached by the weaker secondary response.

The CDR3 extends over 13 amino acids. CDR1 and CDR2 from the germline V gene are SNHLY and FYNNEI. Trimming took off 7 bases at V and 2 bases at J, with 11 bases between the two ends. Sequencing was performed on PBMCs, taken 20 to 25 days after the first yellow fever vaccination. The chain recombines TRBV2 with TRBJ2-5, with D perhaps TRBD1 or TRBD2 (6 bases each). The clonotype originates from a man aged 18 to 30 who received the YFV17D yellow fever vaccine. The CDR3 bases are TGTGCCAGCATCGGGGGCGCTCAAGAGACCCAGTACTTC. It is translated as CASIGGAQETQYF. Using reference TRBV2 and TRBJ2-5 for the parts outside the CDR3, the full variable domain is EPEVTQTPSHQVTQMGQEVILRCVPISNHLYFYWYRQILGQKVEFLVSFYNNEISEKSEIFDDQFSVERPDGSNFTLKIRSTKLEDSAMYFCASIGGAQETQYFGPGTRLLVL.